Following are 4 T cell receptor beta chains from one sample sequenced in a study of PD-1 blockade in classical Hodgkin lymphoma. Every patient was affected by relapse after autologous stem cell transplantation, while exposure to brentuximab vedotin was not uniform. Repertoires were generated with immunoSEQ multiplex PCR, while TCRdb's copy carries only in-frame clones and drops some. This table holds 46,000 or so clones, about nine tenths found once. Specimen: peripheral blood mononuclear cells (PBMCs), collected at baseline. Source of these receptors: a human donor with classical Hodgkin lymphoma.

The V and J genes are TRBV6-1 and TRBJ2-1, with TRBD1 matching over 7 bases. This CDR3 contains 16 residues. V dropped 2 bases and J dropped 5; count of bases not matched to a gene: 9. Looked up from germline, CDR1 is MNHNS and CDR2 is SASEGT. In nucleotides, the CDR3 is TGTGCCAGCAGTGAATTTGGGTGGCAGGGGGACAATGAGCAGTTCTTC. Encoded protein: CASSEFGWQGDNEQFF.

The gene calls are TRBV9 and TRBJ2-5; TRBD1 matches 8 bases. This CDR3 spans 15 amino acids. Germline V gene data show CDR1 as SGDLS and CDR2 as YYNGEE. V was pared by 0 bases and J by 5 bases, with 6 bases of the junction left unmatched. CDR3 coding DNA: TGTGCCAGCAGCGTAGGAGACAGGGGTTCGGAGACCCAGTACTTC. It translates to CASSVGDRGSETQYF.

CDR3 loop: CASSSTGLAGYNEQFF. CDR3 sequence (DNA): TGTGCCAGCAGTTCGACGGGACTAGCGGGATACAATGAGCAGTTCTTC. V and J are TRBV27 and TRBJ2-1, with 13 bases lining up with TRBD2. CDR1 is MNHEY, CDR2 SMNVEV, per germline (reference sequence). The CDR3 runs 16 residues. V was clipped by 4 bases and J by 4 bases; unmatched bases: 4.

The chain is built from TRBV6-1 and TRBJ2-1; TRBD1 aligns across 7 bases. J lost 5 bases, V lost 6 bases, and 7 bases had no gene match. Germline values: CDR1 MNHNS, CDR2 SASEGT. There are 14 residues in the CDR3. CDR3 coding DNA: TGTGCCAGCAGACCACTAGGGACAGACAATGAGCAGTTCTTC. Translating it yields CASRPLGTDNEQFF.